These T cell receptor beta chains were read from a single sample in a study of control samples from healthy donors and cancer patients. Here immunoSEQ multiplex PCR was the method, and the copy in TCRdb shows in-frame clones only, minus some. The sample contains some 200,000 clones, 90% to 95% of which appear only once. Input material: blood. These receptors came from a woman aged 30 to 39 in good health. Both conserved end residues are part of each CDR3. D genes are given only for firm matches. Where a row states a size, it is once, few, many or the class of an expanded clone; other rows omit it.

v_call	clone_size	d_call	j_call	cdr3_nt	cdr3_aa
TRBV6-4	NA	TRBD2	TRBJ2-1	TGTGCCAGCAGTGACTCAGGGACTAGTATTAATGAGCAGTTCTTC	CASSDSGTSINEQFF
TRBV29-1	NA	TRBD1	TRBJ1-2	TGCAGCGTAGAGGGACAGGGGGCGAGAGGCTACACCTTC	CSVEGQGARGYTF
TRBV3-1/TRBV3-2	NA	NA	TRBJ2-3	TGTGCCAGCAGCCAAGCCTCCACCCTTAGCACAGATACGCAGTATTTT	CASSQASTLSTDTQYF
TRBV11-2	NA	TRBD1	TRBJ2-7	TGTGCCAGCAGCTTATCCCCGGGACAGGCGTACGAGCAGTACTTC	CASSLSPGQAYEQYF
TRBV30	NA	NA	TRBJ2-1	TGTGCACACCGGGGGTTCAATGAGCAGTTCTTC	CAHRGFNEQFF
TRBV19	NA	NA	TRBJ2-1	TGTGCCAGTAGTATCCAGGAGTACAATGAGCAGTTCTTC	CASSIQEYNEQFF
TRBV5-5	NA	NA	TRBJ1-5	TGTGCCAGCAGCTTGGGGGGGTTTCAGCCCCAGCATTTT	CASSLGGFQPQHF
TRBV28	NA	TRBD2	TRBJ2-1	TGTGCCAGCAGTTTGGCGGGAGGCAATGAGCAGTTCTTC	CASSLAGGNEQFF
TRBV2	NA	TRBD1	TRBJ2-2	TGTGCCAGCAGTGGACAGGGGGCGGTCGGGGAGCTGTTTTTT	CASSGQGAVGELFF
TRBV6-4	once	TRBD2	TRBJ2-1	TGTGCCAGCAGTGACCTGGGACTAGCGGGAGTAGATGAGCAGTTCTTC	CASSDLGLAGVDEQFF
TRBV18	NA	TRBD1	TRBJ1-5	TGTGCCAGCTCACGACAGGGAGGTCAGCCCCAGCATTTT	CASSRQGGQPQHF
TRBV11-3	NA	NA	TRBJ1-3	TGTGCCAGCAGCTTAGCGCCGGGGCGCGGAGGAAACACCATATATTTT	CASSLAPGRGGNTIYF
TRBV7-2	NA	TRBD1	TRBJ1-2	TGTGCCAGCAGCTGGGACAGGGGGGTTGGCTACACCTTC	CASSWDRGVGYTF
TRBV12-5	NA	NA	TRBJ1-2	TGTGCTAGTGCGATGGGACGAGCCTATGGCTACACCTTC	CASAMGRAYGYTF
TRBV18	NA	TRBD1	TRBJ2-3	TGTGCCAGCTCACTGTCAGGGGGTTTTACAGATACGCAGTATTTT	CASSLSGGFTDTQYF
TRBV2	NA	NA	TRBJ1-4	TGTGCCAGCAGTGAATTGGGTTCTCTATCTGAAAAACTGTTTTTT	CASSELGSLSEKLFF
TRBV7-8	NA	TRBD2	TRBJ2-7	TGTGCCAGCAGCCCCGGACTAGTCCACGAGCAGTACTTC	CASSPGLVHEQYF
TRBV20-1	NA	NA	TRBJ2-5	TGCAGTGCTAGCTGGGAGACCCAGTACTTC	CSASWETQYF
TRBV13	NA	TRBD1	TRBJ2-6	TGTGCCAGCAGCGGACAGGTAAACTCTGGGGCCAACGTCCTGACTTTC	CASSGQVNSGANVLTF